This T cell receptor beta chain comes out of a study of OX40 agonist ivuxolimab in advanced cancers. The CDR3 runs to 18 residues. After removal of 4 bases from V and 5 bases from J, the junction contained 10 bases not matched to a gene. Germline V lookup: CDR1 MDHEN, CDR2 SYDVKM. TCRdb keeps only in-frame clones here, not all; method: immunoSEQ multiplex PCR. This table has about 77,000 clones, around 85% appearing once. The TCR originated in an adult with an advanced solid tumor such as melanoma, head and neck, liver or kidney cancer. This chain joins TRBV28 and TRBJ2-5; the match to TRBD2 covers 16 bases. The sample was CD4+ or CD8+ T cells sorted from blood, taken in a trial of the OX40 agonist ivuxolimab. The CDR3 spells CASSSLGLAGGLAETQYF. DNA for the CDR3: TGTGCCAGCAGTTCATTGGGACTAGCGGGAGGGCTTGCGGAGACCCAGTACTTC.